The 22 T cell receptor beta chains below all came from one sample that was sequenced in a study of T-cell memory formation after mild COVID-19. TCRdb re-analysed the 5' RACE reads in MiXCR, keeping a single row per CDR3 protein. The sample lists under 550,000 distinct CDR3 sequences, around a sixth occurring once. What was sequenced was PBMCs or a T cell subset sorted from them (not recorded which). The origin of the receptors is an adult woman who had mild COVID-19 (a few samples of this study predate the infection). Cell type and time point are not known.

This clonotype was picked up a small number of times. The chain is built from TRBV4-3 and TRBJ1-2; possible D gene TRBD1, 5 bases. The CDR3 loop spans 17 amino acids. The V gene's germline CDR1 is LGHNA and CDR2 YSLEER. V was shortened by 1 base and J by 2 bases, with 17 bases between the two germline ends. The CDR3 loop reads CASSQGLGTGTNYGYTF. CDR3 bases: TGCGCCAGCAGCCAAGGGCTGGGGACGGGTACAAACTATGGCTACACCTTC.

This clonotype was counted a few times. This chain links TRBV24-1 with TRBJ2-2; D tentatively fits TRBD1 or TRBD2 (6 bases each). CDR1 and CDR2 from the germline V gene are KGHDR and SFDVKD. V was clipped by 2 bases and J by 3 bases, with 12 bases between them. The CDR3 has 16 amino acids. CDR3 protein: CATSDWGAADTGELFF. The CDR3 bases are TGTGCCACCAGTGATTGGGGGGCAGCGGACACCGGGGAGCTGTTTTTT.

V usage is TRBV10-3 and J usage is TRBJ2-7; D is unclear. Germline CDR1 ENHRY, CDR2 SYGVKD. V lost 9 bases, J lost 3 bases, and 12 bases lay in between. This CDR3 is built from 12 residues. The CDR3 region is CAILVFVYEQYF. For the CDR3, the DNA is TGTGCCATTCTAGTTTTTGTCTACGAGCAGTACTTC.

The rearrangement links TRBV20-1 to TRBJ1-2, with D tentatively TRBD1 (6 bases). The germline V gene encodes CDR1 DFQATT and CDR2 SNEGSKA (reference sequence). The CDR3 extends over 14 amino acids. The V end lost 1 base, the J end lost 4 bases, and 13 bases lay between the germline ends. CDR3 nucleotides: TGCAGTGCTAGAGCGGCAGGGGTCGCCTATGGCTACACCTTC. Amino acid sequence: CSARAAGVAYGYTF.

The rearrangement links TRBV5-1 to TRBJ1-1; D possibly corresponds to TRBD1 (6 bases). CDR1 is SGHRS and CDR2 is YFSETQ in the germline V gene. This CDR3 has 17 residues. V was shortened by 0 bases and J by 1 base, with 16 bases between the two germline ends. The CDR3 nucleotides read TGCGCCAGCAGCTTGGCCCTACAGGGCTACGCGAACACTGAAGCTTTCTTT. It yields the protein CASSLALQGYANTEAFF.

This clonotype was counted at least ten times. The CDR3 sequence is CASSLDREGETQYF. The CDR3, as DNA: TGCGCCAGCAGCTTGGACAGGGAAGGAGAGACCCAGTACTTC. This sequence joins TRBV5-1 and TRBJ2-5, with D possibly TRBD1 on 6 matching bases. The V end lost 0 bases, the J end lost 4 bases, and 10 bases lay between the germline ends. Per the germline V gene, CDR1 is SGHRS and CDR2 is YFSETQ. The CDR3 contains 14 residues.

The chain has TRBV11-2 and TRBJ2-3, with 8 positions matching TRBD2. Germline V gives CDR1 SGHAT, CDR2 FQNNGV. The CDR3 is 15 amino acids. J lost 3 bases, V lost 2 bases, and 4 bases had no gene match. CDR3 sequence (DNA): TGTGCCAGCAGCTTATTGTCGGGAGGGACAGATACGCAGTATTTT. Residues: CASSLLSGGTDTQYF.

The rearrangement uses TRBV4-2 and TRBJ2-1; weak D call: TRBD1 (5 bases). CDR1 and CDR2 from the germline V gene are LGHNA and YNFKEQ. The V gene lost 4 bases and the J gene lost 10 bases, with 14 bases spanning the gap. The CDR3 length is 13 residues. The CDR3 nucleotides are TGTGCCAGCAGCCCCCTAGACAGCAACGAGCAGTTCTTC. Amino acid sequence: CASSPLDSNEQFF.

This clonotype was seen more than once but under ten times. The chain uses TRBV7-3 and TRBJ2-3; D gene ambiguous. Germline CDR1 and CDR2: SGHTA and FQGTGA. Trimming pared 2 bases from V and 3 bases from J, leaving 12 bases between. CDR3 length equals 15 residues. CDR3 loop: CASSLGRFPTDTQYF. The CDR3 nucleotides are TGTGCCAGCAGCTTAGGACGGTTTCCGACAGATACGCAGTATTTT.

A few counts support this clonotype. The chain joins TRBV7-8 to TRBJ1-3; no definite D call. The CDR3 loop spans 16 amino acids. V was clipped by 5 bases and J by 4 bases, with 18 bases between them. Germline V lookup: CDR1 SGHVS, CDR2 FQNEAQ. The CDR3 loop reads CASSQGMAGYGNTIYF. The CDR3 DNA reads TGTGCCAGCAGCCAAGGAATGGCGGGGTACGGAAACACCATATATTTT.

The chain joins TRBV20-1 to TRBJ2-3, with a weak D call TRBD2 (6 bases). V shed 6 bases and J shed 1 base, with 14 bases lying between them. Germline V lookup: CDR1 DFQATT, CDR2 SNEGSKA (reference sequence). This CDR3 spans 14 amino acids. CDR3 in amino acids: CSATPAGRTDTQYF. The CDR3 coding sequence is TGCAGTGCCACCCCCGCGGGACGCACAGATACGCAGTATTTT.

The rearrangement links TRBV5-6 to TRBJ1-1; 9 nucleotides align to TRBD1. With 1 base clipped from V and 0 bases from J, the junction kept 4 bases outside the gene matches. CDR1 is SGHDT, CDR2 YYEEEE, per germline. There are 16 residues in the CDR3. The CDR3: CASSLTGGGMNTEAFF. The CDR3 DNA is TGTGCCAGCAGCTTGACAGGGGGCGGAATGAACACTGAAGCTTTCTTT.

The chain is built from TRBV11-1 and TRBJ2-3; 9 positions agree with TRBD2. V was pared by 7 bases and J by 0 bases, with 5 bases of the junction left unmatched. This CDR3 region has 15 residues. Germline assignment: CDR1 SGHAT and CDR2 FQDESV (reference sequence). This CDR3 reads CASTWTSVSTDTQYF. As DNA, the CDR3 is TGTGCCAGCACCTGGACTAGCGTTAGCACAGATACGCAGTATTTT.

This clonotype occurred a few times. This chain links TRBV7-3 with TRBJ2-3, with TRBD2 matching 10 bases. After removal of 4 bases from V and 1 base from J, the junction contained 8 bases not matched to a gene. CDR3 length equals 17 residues. Germline values: CDR1 SGHTA, CDR2 FQGTGA. CDR3 amino acids: CASSWGTSAGGTDTQYF. The DNA of the CDR3 is TGTGCCAGCAGCTGGGGGACTAGCGCCGGGGGCACAGATACGCAGTATTTT.

This clonotype was observed once. V is TRBV12-3 or TRBV12-4 and J is TRBJ1-1; a possible D gene is TRBD1 (5 bases). V lost 7 bases and J 3 bases, leaving 15 bases between the germline ends. The CDR3 runs to 14 residues. CDR3 coding DNA: TGTGCCAGCACCCTGGGGGGGGTTGACACTGAAGCTTTCTTT. It is translated as CASTLGGVDTEAFF.

V usage is TRBV7-6 and J usage is TRBJ2-2, with 12 bases that match TRBD1. The length of the CDR3 is 17 residues. Germline V gene data show CDR1 as SGHVS and CDR2 as FNYEAQ. Trimming cost V 6 bases and J 5 bases; bases outside gene matches: 10. The CDR3 loop reads CASRRKPGQGATGELFF. The DNA of the CDR3 is TGTGCCAGCAGACGCAAGCCGGGACAGGGGGCGACCGGGGAGCTGTTTTTT.

The chain couples TRBV7-2 to TRBJ1-2, with 7 positions matching TRBD1. The V gene's germline CDR1 is SGHTA and CDR2 FQGNSA. The J segment lost 2 bases and the V segment lost 2 bases, leaving 5 bases of the junction unmatched. The CDR3 totals 15 residues. The CDR3 spells CASSLRRDSNYGYTF. CDR3 bases: TGTGCCAGCAGCTTAAGGAGGGACAGCAACTATGGCTACACCTTC.

The chain employs TRBV6-5 and TRBJ2-7; TRBD2 matches 10 bases. Germline-derived CDR1 and CDR2 are MNHEY and SVGAGI. Trimming cost V 1 base and J 2 bases; bases outside gene matches: 2. The CDR3 runs 15 residues. CDR3 amino acids: CASSYFGLAAYEQYF. The DNA of the CDR3 is TGTGCCAGCAGTTACTTCGGACTAGCGGCCTACGAGCAGTACTTC.

The chain couples TRBV15 to TRBJ2-7, with D unresolved. Germline V CDR1 and CDR2: LNHNV, YYDKDF (reference sequence). The length of the CDR3 is 14 residues. V was clipped by 0 bases and J by 2 bases, with 8 bases between them. The CDR3 DNA reads as TGTGCCACCAGCAGAGATAGCCTAGCCTACGAGCAGTACTTC. This encodes CATSRDSLAYEQYF.

This clonotype was recorded a few times. The CDR3 spells CASRRYPPLHF. The CDR3 nucleotides are TGTGCCAGCAGAAGGTACCCACCCCTCCACTTT. J is TRBJ1-6 and V is TRBV12-3 or TRBV12-4; D uncertain. The CDR3 runs to 11 residues. V gave up 6 bases and J gave up 11 bases, with 8 bases separating them.

This chain links TRBV3-1 with TRBJ1-3; tentative D call: TRBD1 (5 bases). The CDR3 runs 13 residues. Germline CDR1 is LGHDT and CDR2 is YNNKEL (reference sequence). V dropped 5 bases and J dropped 0 bases, with 5 bases sitting between them. The CDR3 sequence is CASSGHSGNTIYF. CDR3 bases: TGTGCCAGCAGCGGACACTCTGGAAACACCATATATTTT.

This rearrangement joins TRBV20-1 to TRBJ2-3, with D maybe TRBD1 (6 bases). Germline V gene lookup returns CDR1 DFQATT and CDR2 SNEGSKA (reference sequence). This CDR3 spans 15 amino acids. Trimming stripped 3 bases from V and 0 bases from J, with 13 bases between. The CDR3 protein is CSASDLDRSTDTQYF. The CDR3 DNA sequence: TGCAGTGCTAGTGATCTGGACAGAAGCACAGATACGCAGTATTTT.